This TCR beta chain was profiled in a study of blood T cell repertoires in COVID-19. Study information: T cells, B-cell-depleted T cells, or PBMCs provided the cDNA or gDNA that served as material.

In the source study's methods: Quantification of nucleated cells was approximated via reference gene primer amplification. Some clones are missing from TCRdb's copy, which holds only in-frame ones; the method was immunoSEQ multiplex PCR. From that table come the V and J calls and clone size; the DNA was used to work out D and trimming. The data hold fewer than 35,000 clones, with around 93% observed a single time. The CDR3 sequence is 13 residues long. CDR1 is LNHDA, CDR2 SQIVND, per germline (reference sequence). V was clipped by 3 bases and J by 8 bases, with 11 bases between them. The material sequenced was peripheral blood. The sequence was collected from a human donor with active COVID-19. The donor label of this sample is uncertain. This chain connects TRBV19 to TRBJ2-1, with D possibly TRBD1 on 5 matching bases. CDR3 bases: TGTGCCAGTAGTATTTCCAGGGTCCATGAGCAGTTCTTC. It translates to CASSISRVHEQFF.